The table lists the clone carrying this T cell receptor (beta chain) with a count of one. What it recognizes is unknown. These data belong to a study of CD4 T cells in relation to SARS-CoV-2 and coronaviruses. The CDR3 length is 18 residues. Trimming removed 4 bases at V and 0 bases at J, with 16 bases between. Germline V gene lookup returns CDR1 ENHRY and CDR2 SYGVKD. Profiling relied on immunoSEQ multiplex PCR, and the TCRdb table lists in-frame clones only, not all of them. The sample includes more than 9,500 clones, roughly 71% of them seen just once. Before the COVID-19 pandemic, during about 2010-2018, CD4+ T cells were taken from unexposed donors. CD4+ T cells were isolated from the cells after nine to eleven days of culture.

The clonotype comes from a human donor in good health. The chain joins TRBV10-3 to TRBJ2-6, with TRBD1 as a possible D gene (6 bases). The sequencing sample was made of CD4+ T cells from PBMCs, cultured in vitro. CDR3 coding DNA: TGTGCCATCAGTGCCGGACAGTTACTCGGCTCTGGGGCCAACGTCCTGACTTTC. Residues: CAISAGQLLGSGANVLTF.